This T cell receptor (beta chain) was documented in a study of T-cell reconstitution after alpha-beta-depleted transplantation in children. The CDR3 covers 16 residues. Germline CDR1 is SGHRS and CDR2 is YFSETQ. V lost 4 bases and J lost 3; bases outside the gene matches: 10. A few counts support this clonotype. It was with unique molecular identifiers that the TCRbeta library was prepared. In TCRdb, the PCR reads were re-called with MiXCR into one record per CDR3 protein. The repertoire holds some 600,000 distinct CDR3 sequences, with 16% as singletons. The receptor's source is a human donor who donated a stem cell graft to a child with acute myeloid leukemia. The rearrangement links TRBV5-1 to TRBJ2-7; 10 positions agree with TRBD2. Source: PBMCs from the stem cell graft donor, taken from the stem cell graft. CDR3 nucleotides: TGCGCCAGCAGCCCCGTACTAGCGGGGTTAGTCTACGAGCAGTACTTC. Protein: CASSPVLAGLVYEQYF.